The 25 T cell receptor beta chains below were found in one sample sequenced in a study of cytotoxic CD8 clonotypes in ibrutinib-treated CLL. Sequencing used immunoSEQ multiplex PCR; TCRdb keeps in-frame clones, though not all of them. The table shows around 150,000 clones, with approximately 80% occurring only once. Sample: PBMCs, taken after 36 months of ibrutinib treatment. These receptors all come from a human donor with chronic lymphocytic leukemia.

The V and J genes are TRBV29-1 and TRBJ2-2; D not resolved. Per germline, CDR1 SQVTM and CDR2 ANQGSEA. V was clipped by 4 bases and J by 4 bases, with 10 bases between them. The CDR3 has 13 residues. The CDR3 is CSVGFTPTGELFF. The CDR3 DNA reads TGCAGCGTTGGGTTCACCCCCACCGGGGAGCTGTTTTTT.

J is TRBJ1-3 and V is TRBV15, with D hard to call. The V gene lost 5 bases and the J gene lost 4 bases, with 18 bases spanning the gap. This CDR3 has 16 residues. Germline CDR1 and CDR2: LNHNV and YYDKDF (reference sequence). The CDR3: CATSLRKWGGGNTIYF. DNA for the CDR3: TGTGCCACCAGCCTACGAAAGTGGGGAGGGGGAAACACCATATATTTT.

The CDR3 is CAWSVGGVRYF. CDR3 nucleotides: TGTGCCTGGAGTGTGGGGGGGGTGAGATATTTT. The chain joins TRBV30 to TRBJ1-3; perhaps TRBD1 as D (5 bases). This CDR3 region has 11 residues. V was pared by 0 bases and J by 15 bases, with 12 bases between. CDR1 and CDR2 from the germline V gene are GTSNPN and SVGIG (reference sequence). Using reference TRBV30 and TRBJ1-3 for the parts outside the CDR3, the full variable domain is SQTIHQWPATLVQPVGSPLSLECTVEGTSNPNLYWYRQAAGRGLQLLFYSVGIGQISSEVPQNLSASRPQDRQFILSSKKLLLSDSGFYLCAWSVGGVRYFGEGSWLTVV.

V gene TRBV4-1 combines with J gene TRBJ1-1; perhaps TRBD1 as D (6 bases). The CDR3 is made up of 14 amino acids. Germline V gene lookup returns CDR1 MGHRA and CDR2 YSYEKL. Trimming shortened V by 4 bases and J by 5 bases, and 14 bases separated the two germline ends. The CDR3 nucleotides are TGCGCCAGCAGCCTACGGGGGCTTGGGACTGAAGCTTTCTTT. Amino acids: CASSLRGLGTEAFF.

V is TRBV6-6 and J is TRBJ2-3, with unresolved D. The CDR3 has 16 amino acids. The germline V gene has CDR1 MNHNY and CDR2 SVGAGI (reference sequence). The V end was cut by 6 bases, the J end by 2 bases, with 18 bases between. DNA for the CDR3: TGTGCCAGCAGCCTAGTCTTAGGTCGGTACACAGATACGCAGTATTTT. Its protein product is CASSLVLGRYTDTQYF.

The chain carries TRBV6-1 and TRBJ1-6; TRBD1 aligns across 7 bases. The ends lost 3 bases at V and 8 bases at J; junction bases unmatched: 4. The CDR3 is 14 residues long. Germline CDR1 reads MNHNS; CDR2 reads SASEGT. CDR3 region: CASSDRQGYSPLHF. CDR3 DNA sequence: TGTGCCAGCAGTGACCGACAGGGTTATTCACCCCTCCACTTT.

J is TRBJ1-3 and V is TRBV18, with D possibly matching TRBD1 (6 bases). Per the germline V gene, CDR1 is KGHSH and CDR2 is LQKENI. Trimming left V 0 bases short and J 0 bases short, with 9 bases between. The CDR3 length is 16 residues. Here the CDR3 reads CASSPPRTVSGNTIYF. The CDR3 DNA reads as TGTGCCAGCTCACCACCAAGGACAGTCTCTGGAAACACCATATATTTT.

The chain recombines TRBV27 with TRBJ2-1; D is unclear. Germline-derived CDR1 and CDR2 are MNHEY and SMNVEV (reference sequence). Trimming shortened V by 5 bases and J by 5 bases, and 4 bases separated the two germline ends. The CDR3 is 11 amino acids. The CDR3: CASSLHNEQFF. The CDR3 nucleotides are TGTGCCAGCAGTCTCCACAATGAGCAGTTCTTC.

This clone has just a few counts. The chain is built from TRBV19 and TRBJ1-5; no firm D call. The CDR3 covers 15 residues. Germline V gene sequence: CDR1 LNHDA, CDR2 SQIVND (reference sequence). Trimming took 6 bases from V and 1 from J, leaving 13 bases between them. Here the CDR3 reads CASRTFVGSNQPQHF. The DNA for the CDR3 is TGTGCCAGTAGGACCTTCGTGGGGAGCAATCAGCCCCAGCATTTT.

The chain carries TRBV7-9 and TRBJ2-2, with D maybe TRBD2 (6 bases). The CDR3 runs 16 residues. The germline gives CDR1 SEHNR, CDR2 FQNEAQ (reference sequence). Between the trimmed V and J ends, which lost 5 bases and 6 bases, there was a span of 19 bases. CDR3 in DNA: TGTGCCAGCAGCCCCATGTATACTTGGGGGGCCGGGGAGCTGTTTTTT. Its translation: CASSPMYTWGAGELFF.

The genes are TRBV19 and TRBJ2-6; 8 bases align to TRBD2. In germline, CDR1 is LNHDA, CDR2 SQIVND (reference sequence). This CDR3 comprises 17 residues. V lost 6 bases to trimming and J lost 4 bases; unmatched junction nucleotides: 11. CDR3 loop: CASREMSGSYGANVLTF. DNA for the CDR3: TGTGCCAGTAGGGAGATGAGCGGGAGTTACGGGGCCAACGTCCTGACTTTC. The full variable domain, rest sourced from reference TRBV19 and TRBJ2-6, is DGGITQSPKYLFRKEGQNVTLSCEQNLNHDAMYWYRQDPGQGLRLIYYSQIVNDFQKGDIAEGYSVSREKKESFPLTVTSAQKNPTAFYLCASREMSGSYGANVLTFGAGSRLTVL.

This chain links TRBV30 with TRBJ2-7, with D uncertain. V was shortened by 2 bases and J by 2 bases, with 7 bases between the two germline ends. The V gene's germline CDR1 is GTSNPN and CDR2 SVGIG (reference sequence). This CDR3 has 12 residues. The CDR3 DNA sequence: TGTGCCTGGAGTTCAAACACCTACGAGCAGTACTTC. It encodes CAWSSNTYEQYF.

The chain has TRBV27 and TRBJ2-3; D is undetermined. Trimming took off 2 bases at V and 8 bases at J, with 11 bases between the two ends. This CDR3 spans 13 amino acids. Germline CDR1 and CDR2: MNHEY and SMNVEV (reference sequence). The CDR3 DNA reads as TGTGCCAGCAGTTTAAAAACACCTTCTACGCAGTATTTT. As protein: CASSLKTPSTQYF.

The CDR3 DNA reads as TGCGCCAGCAGCCCAACGTGGGGAGGGTACGAGCAGTACTTC. This translates into CASSPTWGGYEQYF. The chain carries TRBV5-1 and TRBJ2-7; 7 bases line up with TRBD2. Per germline, CDR1 SGHRS and CDR2 YFSETQ. With V trimmed by 4 bases and J by 4 bases, 8 bases remained unmatched. The CDR3 runs 14 residues. The full variable domain, rest sourced from reference TRBV5-1 and TRBJ2-7, is KAGVTQTPRYLIKTRGQQVTLSCSPISGHRSVSWYQQTPGQGLQFLFEYFSETQRNKGNFPGRFSGRQFSNSRSEMNVSTLELGDSALYLCASSPTWGGYEQYFGPGTRLTVT.

This clone was observed at least ten times. The chain combines TRBV5-1 with TRBJ2-5; D is unresolved. The CDR3 extends over 15 amino acids. The germline V and J ends were trimmed by 1 base and 2 bases, with 12 bases remaining between them. Per the germline V gene, CDR1 is SGHRS and CDR2 is YFSETQ. CDR3 nucleotide sequence: TGCGCCAGCAGCTTGTTCTCCTGGGGACAAGAGACCCAGTACTTC. Amino acids: CASSLFSWGQETQYF. The full variable domain, completed using reference TRBV5-1 and TRBJ2-5, is KAGVTQTPRYLIKTRGQQVTLSCSPISGHRSVSWYQQTPGQGLQFLFEYFSETQRNKGNFPGRFSGRQFSNSRSEMNVSTLELGDSALYLCASSLFSWGQETQYFGPGTRLLVL.

The chain employs TRBV5-6 and TRBJ1-6; D is uncertain. Germline CDR1 is SGHDT and CDR2 is YYEEEE. V was trimmed by 1 base and J by 0 bases, leaving 5 bases between them. The CDR3 runs 15 residues. DNA for the CDR3: TGTGCCAGCAGCTTGAGGGACTCCTATAATTCACCCCTCCACTTT. It yields the protein CASSLRDSYNSPLHF.

The gene calls are TRBV29-1 and TRBJ2-1, with D perhaps TRBD2 (7 bases). The V end lost 4 bases, the J end lost 0 bases, and 13 bases lay between the germline ends. The CDR3 is 15 residues long. Germline-derived CDR1 and CDR2 are SQVTM and ANQGSEA. The CDR3 protein is CSVGRGGPSYNEQFF. The CDR3 DNA follows: TGCAGCGTTGGGAGGGGGGGCCCCTCCTACAATGAGCAGTTCTTC.

The V call is TRBV7-9, the J call TRBJ2-3, with 8 positions matching TRBD1. This CDR3 spans 15 amino acids. Germline lookup yields CDR1 SEHNR and CDR2 FQNEAQ (reference sequence). The J segment lost 2 bases and the V segment lost 1 base, leaving 2 bases of the junction unmatched. DNA of the CDR3: TGTGCCAGCAGCTTAGGACAGGGGTCCACAGATACGCAGTATTTT. This translates into CASSLGQGSTDTQYF.

This sequence joins TRBV7-9 and TRBJ2-5, with TRBD2 identical over 9 bases. Germline V gene data show CDR1 as SEHNR and CDR2 as FQNEAQ (reference sequence). Unmatched junction bases numbered 6, after V lost 6 bases and J lost 4 bases. CDR3 size: 14 residues. CDR3 region: CASRISGGGETQYF. In DNA form, the CDR3 reads TGTGCCAGCAGAATTAGCGGGGGTGGAGAGACCCAGTACTTC.

The chain carries TRBV19 and TRBJ2-7; 9 nucleotides agree with TRBD2. With V trimmed by 6 bases and J by 8 bases, 5 bases remained unmatched. CDR1 is LNHDA, CDR2 SQIVND, per germline (reference sequence). The CDR3 extends over 12 amino acids. The CDR3 nucleotides read TGTGCCAGTAGGACCGCGGGGGGGCAGCAGTACTTC. Residues: CASRTAGGQQYF.

The chain combines TRBV7-8 with TRBJ1-3; D possibly corresponds to TRBD1 (5 bases). The CDR3 length is 14 residues. Trimming took 6 bases from V and 0 from J, leaving 9 bases between them. Germline V gene lookup returns CDR1 SGHVS and CDR2 FQNEAQ. DNA of the CDR3: TGTGCCAGCAGGGCAGGGACCTCTGGAAACACCATATATTTT. It yields the protein CASRAGTSGNTIYF.

This clone came up once. The chain uses TRBV4-1 and TRBJ2-1, with TRBD2 matching over 13 bases. The CDR3 length is 18 residues. Per germline, CDR1 MGHRA and CDR2 YSYEKL. J lost 8 bases, V lost 4 bases, and 14 bases had no gene match. This chain's CDR3 is CASSRAPLTSGRADEQFF. CDR3 bases: TGCGCCAGCAGCCGCGCACCGCTAACTAGCGGGAGGGCCGATGAGCAGTTCTTC.

The sample holds a few counts of this clone. The rearrangement uses TRBV23-1 and TRBJ1-5; tentatively, D is TRBD1 (5 bases). Being an ORF, TRBV23-1 has a function that is uncertain. V lost 3 bases and J lost 3, with 18 bases in between. The CDR3 is made up of 17 amino acids. The CDR3 loop reads CASSHTQIRGPNQPQHF. CDR3 sequence (DNA): TGCGCCAGCAGTCATACCCAGATTAGGGGACCCAATCAGCCCCAGCATTTT.

This chain joins TRBV7-9 and TRBJ2-7; 11 bases fit TRBD2. Looked up from germline, CDR1 is SEHNR and CDR2 is FQNEAQ (reference sequence). The CDR3 contains 15 residues. After removal of 5 bases from V and 9 bases from J, the junction contained 12 bases not matched to a gene. CDR3 loop: CASSLLASGGPVQYF. The CDR3 DNA is TGTGCCAGCAGCCTCCTAGCTAGCGGGGGGCCCGTGCAGTACTTC.

The chain joins TRBV18 to TRBJ2-1; 7 bases match TRBD1. This CDR3 comprises 15 residues. The germline CDR1 and CDR2 sequences are KGHSH and LQKENI. V shed 4 bases, J shed 8 bases, and the junction held 11 bases outside the gene matches. CDR3 coding DNA: TGTGCCAGCTCACTATGGGGACAGTTTATGGATGAGCAGTTCTTC. This translates into CASSLWGQFMDEQFF. The full variable domain, with the rest looked up from reference TRBV18 and TRBJ2-1, is NAGVMQNPRHLVRRRGQEARLRCSPMKGHSHVYWYRQLPEEGLKFMVYLQKENIIDESGMPKERFSAEFPKEGPSILRIQQVVRGDSAAYFCASSLWGQFMDEQFFGPGTRLTVL.